This TCR beta chain was captured in a study of blood T cell repertoires in COVID-19. V lost 2 bases and J lost 1, with 14 bases in between. CDR3 size: 16 residues. CDR1 is MNHEY, CDR2 SVGAGI, per germline. Some clones are missing from TCRdb's copy, which holds only in-frame ones; the method was immunoSEQ multiplex PCR. The data show about 82,000 clones, roughly three quarters seen once. V gene TRBV6-5 combines with J gene TRBJ1-1; tentatively, D is TRBD1 (6 bases). The receptor was derived from a man between 60 and 70 years old with COVID-19, enrolled during active disease. The source material was peripheral blood. CDR3 bases: TGTGCCAGCAGTTACGATGGGGGCAGGACGAACACTGAAGCTTTCTTT. Translation: CASSYDGGRTNTEAFF.